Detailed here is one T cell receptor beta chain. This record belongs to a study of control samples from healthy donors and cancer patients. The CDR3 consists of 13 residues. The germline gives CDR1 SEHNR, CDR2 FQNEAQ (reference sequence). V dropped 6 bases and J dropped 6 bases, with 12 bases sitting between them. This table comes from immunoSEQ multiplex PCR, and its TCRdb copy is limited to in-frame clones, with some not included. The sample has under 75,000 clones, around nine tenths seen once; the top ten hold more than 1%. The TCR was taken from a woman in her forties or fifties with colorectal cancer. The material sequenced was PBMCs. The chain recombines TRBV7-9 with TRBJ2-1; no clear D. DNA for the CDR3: TGTGCCAGCAGGGCCACCCCAAGCAATGAGCAGTTCTTC. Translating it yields CASRATPSNEQFF. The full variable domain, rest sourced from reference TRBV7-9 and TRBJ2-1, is DTGVSQNPRHKITKRGQNVTFRCDPISEHNRLYWYRQTLGQGPEFLTYFQNEAQLEKSRLLSDRFSAERPKGSFSTLEIQRTEQGDSAMYLCASRATPSNEQFFGPGTRLTVL.